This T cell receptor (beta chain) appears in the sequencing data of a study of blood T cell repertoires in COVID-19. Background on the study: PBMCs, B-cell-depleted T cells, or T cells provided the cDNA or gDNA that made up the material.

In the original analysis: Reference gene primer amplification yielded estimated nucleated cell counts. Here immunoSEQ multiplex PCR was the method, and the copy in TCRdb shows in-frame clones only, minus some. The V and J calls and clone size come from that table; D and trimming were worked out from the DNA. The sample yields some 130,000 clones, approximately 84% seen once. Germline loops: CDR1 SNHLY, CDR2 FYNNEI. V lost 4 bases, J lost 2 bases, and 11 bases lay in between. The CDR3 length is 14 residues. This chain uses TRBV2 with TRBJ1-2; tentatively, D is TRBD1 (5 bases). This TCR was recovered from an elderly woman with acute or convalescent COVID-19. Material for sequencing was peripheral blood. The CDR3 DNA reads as TGTGCCAGCAGTGTGCGGGGGATGAACTATGGCTACACCTTC. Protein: CASSVRGMNYGYTF.